This entry features one T cell receptor (beta chain) sequence. Its antigen is not known. The source of the sample is a study of CD8+ T cells in alopecia areata. Overall study findings and caveats: Sequences from scalp samples also cover resident alphabeta T cells of normal skin.

This CDR3 spans 14 amino acids. CDR1 and CDR2 (germline): MNHEY, SVGAGI. Unmatched junction bases numbered 2, after V lost 2 bases and J lost 2 bases. The treatment: oral pan-JAK inhibitor, 5-10 mg twice daily. The sequencing template was cDNA reverse transcribed from extracted RNA. Assay: immunoSEQ multiplex PCR; the TCRdb copy retains only in-frame clones and omits some. The sample contains around 120,000 clones, roughly 55% of which appear only once. The source is a human donor with alopecia areata. The material sequenced was CD4+ T cells sorted from blood, taken at week 4, from a patient treated with tofacitinib. The V and J genes are TRBV6-5 and TRBJ2-7, with 8 positions matching TRBD1. The CDR3 loop reads CASSYAQGAYEQYF. CDR3 bases: TGTGCCAGCAGTTACGCACAGGGGGCCTACGAGCAGTACTTC.